Each of the 20 T cell receptor beta chains below was sequenced from the same sample in a study of cytomegalovirus exposure and HLA in healthy donors. The PCR ran on 60 Vbeta and 13 Jbeta primers. TCRdb's copy holds only in-frame clones and misses some; the assay was immunoSEQ multiplex PCR. The table shows 150,000 to 200,000 clones, with about 85% occurring only once. Specimen: PBMCs. The receptors derive from a boy under 10 years old in good health and CMV-seronegative.

The CDR3 sequence is CASSPGGQGQETQYF. CDR3 DNA sequence: TGTGCCAGCAGCCCGGGCGGACAGGGCCAAGAGACCCAGTACTTC. This rearrangement joins TRBV9 to TRBJ2-5; the match to TRBD1 covers 8 bases. CDR1 is SGDLS and CDR2 is YYNGEE in the germline V gene. This CDR3 is built from 15 residues. V trimming: 4 bases; J trimming: 1 base; junction bases outside the gene matches: 6.

The gene calls are TRBV6-1 and TRBJ2-7; possible D gene TRBD2, 6 bases. V was cut by 1 base and J by 5 bases, with 15 bases left in between. Looked up from germline, CDR1 is MNHNS and CDR2 is SASEGT. The CDR3 spans 15 residues. The CDR3 protein is CASSEVGGGGNEQYF. In DNA, the CDR3 is TGTGCCAGCAGTGAAGTTGGGGGAGGAGGCAACGAGCAGTACTTC.

The chain joins TRBV14 to TRBJ2-5, with 7 bases lining up with TRBD1. The CDR3 has 15 residues. V trimming: 0 bases; J trimming: 4 bases; junction bases outside the gene matches: 5. Germline V gene sequence: CDR1 SGHDN, CDR2 FVKESK. As DNA, the CDR3 is TGTGCCAGCAGCCAAGAGACAGGGTTTTCAGAGACCCAGTACTTC. It encodes CASSQETGFSETQYF.

The V gene is TRBV19, the J gene TRBJ1-1; possibly TRBD1 for D (5 bases). This CDR3 has 14 residues. V was pared by 3 bases and J by 4 bases, with 12 bases between. The germline CDR1 and CDR2 sequences are LNHDA and SQIVND (reference sequence). The CDR3 bases are TGTGCCAGTAGTATGACAAGGGGTGGCACTGAAGCTTTCTTT. Its translation is CASSMTRGGTEAFF.

This clone has only a few counts. The chain couples TRBV14 to TRBJ2-1; D may be TRBD1 (5 bases). Germline CDR1 is SGHDN and CDR2 is FVKESK. Trimming cost V 6 bases and J 4 bases, with 10 bases left between them. CDR3 size: 13 residues. The CDR3: CASRNDSYNEQFF. CDR3 in DNA: TGTGCCAGCAGAAATGACAGTTACAATGAGCAGTTCTTC.

This clone was seen a few times. The chain recombines TRBV28 with TRBJ2-1, with 11 bases fitting TRBD2. V lost 2 bases to trimming and J lost 6 bases; unmatched junction nucleotides: 0. Germline CDR1 is MDHEN and CDR2 is SYDVKM. The CDR3 runs to 14 residues. Here the CDR3 reads CASSLGLAGNEQFF. As DNA, the CDR3 is TGTGCCAGCAGTTTAGGACTAGCGGGCAATGAGCAGTTCTTC.

Worth noting for this clone: Sequence at one end of the junction differs from germline and may be a read error. This same CDR3 is encoded by further DNA sequences in the sample. The chain links TRBV28 to TRBJ2-7, with TRBD1 identical over 9 bases. The germline CDR1 and CDR2 sequences are MDHEN and SYDVKM. This CDR3 has 15 residues. In DNA, the CDR3 is TGTGCTAGCAGTACCCGGGACAGGGTGGAGTACGAGCAGTACTTC. It encodes CASSTRDRVEYEQYF.

Only one count was recorded for this clone. CDR3 coding DNA: TGTGCCAGCAGCTTGGGACAGGGGGTTGGAAGCAATCAGCCCCAGCATTTT. Translation gives CASSLGQGVGSNQPQHF. J is TRBJ1-5 and V is TRBV5-6; the match to TRBD1 covers 9 bases. Germline CDR1 reads SGHDT; CDR2 reads YYEEEE. The J segment lost 1 base and the V segment lost 0 bases, leaving 5 bases of the junction unmatched. The length of the CDR3 is 17 residues.

The CDR3 DNA follows: TGTGCCAGCAGCTTAAGCCTAGCGGGAGCCACGGGGACCGGGGAGCTGTTTTTT. Its protein product is CASSLSLAGATGTGELFF. The chain carries TRBV5-5 and TRBJ2-2; TRBD2 matches at 10 bases. The CDR3 runs 18 residues. From germline, CDR1 is SGHKS and CDR2 YYEKEE (reference sequence). V lost 2 bases to trimming and J lost 5 bases; unmatched junction nucleotides: 12.

The chain couples TRBV6-5 to TRBJ1-6; the match to TRBD1 covers 8 bases. Germline V gene data show CDR1 as MNHEY and CDR2 as SVGAGI. With V trimmed by 5 bases and J by 8 bases, 8 bases remained unmatched. The CDR3 totals 15 residues. CDR3 sequence: CASSPDRGPYSPLHF. CDR3 DNA sequence: TGTGCCAGCAGTCCCGACAGGGGCCCGTATTCACCCCTCCACTTT.

The gene calls are TRBV6-5 and TRBJ2-1; possibly TRBD2 for D (8 bases). V lost 4 bases to trimming and J lost 1 base, with 14 bases between them. Germline V lookup: CDR1 MNHEY, CDR2 SVGAGI. CDR3 length equals 16 residues. CDR3 protein: CASSSTGTRSYNEQFF. The CDR3, as DNA: TGTGCCAGCAGTTCGACAGGGACTAGATCCTACAATGAGCAGTTCTTC.

The rearrangement joins TRBV2 to TRBJ1-5; 7 nucleotides agree with TRBD1. The CDR3 is 13 residues long. Trimming took 6 bases from V and 7 from J; bases not matched to a gene: 6. CDR1 and CDR2 from the germline V gene are SNHLY and FYNNEI. In DNA, the CDR3 is TGTGCCAGCAGCGTGACAGGGTCCCAGCCCCAGCATTTT. This encodes CASSVTGSQPQHF.

The chain recombines TRBV27 with TRBJ2-7, with TRBD1 as a possible D gene (6 bases). The germline V gene encodes CDR1 MNHEY and CDR2 SMNVEV (reference sequence). The CDR3 length is 13 residues. V gave up 0 bases and J gave up 4 bases, with 7 bases separating them. CDR3 sequence: CASSLSGQYEQYF. The CDR3 DNA sequence: TGTGCCAGCAGTTTATCAGGACAGTACGAGCAGTACTTC.

This chain connects TRBV9 to TRBJ1-1, with 7 bases identical to TRBD1. Germline CDR1 is SGDLS and CDR2 is YYNGEE. The CDR3 spans 15 residues. Trimming took 2 bases from V and 1 from J; bases not matched to a gene: 5. The CDR3 loop reads CASSVVQGSNTEAFF. Written as DNA, the CDR3 is TGTGCCAGCAGCGTTGTACAGGGGTCGAACACTGAAGCTTTCTTT.

This clone was counted once. The chain joins TRBV10-3 to TRBJ2-3; 9 bases are shared with TRBD2. The ends lost 4 bases at V and 0 bases at J; junction bases unmatched: 5. The CDR3 loop spans 16 amino acids. In germline, CDR1 is ENHRY, CDR2 SYGVKD. This CDR3 is CAISGLAEVSTDTQYF. CDR3 nucleotide sequence: TGTGCCATCAGTGGACTAGCGGAAGTCAGCACAGATACGCAGTATTTT.

V usage is TRBV6-1 and J usage is TRBJ2-1; 10 bases line up with TRBD2. Germline V gives CDR1 MNHNS, CDR2 SASEGT. This CDR3 region has 16 residues. V shed 1 base and J 8 bases; nucleotides not matched to a gene: 8. CDR3 nucleotides: TGTGCCAGCAGTGAAGTTACTAGCGGGACCCAGGATGAGCAGTTCTTC. Translated: CASSEVTSGTQDEQFF.

V usage is TRBV2 and J usage is TRBJ2-7; 13 bases are a match to TRBD2. V was clipped by 6 bases and J by 0 bases; unmatched bases: 8. The CDR3 runs 17 residues. Germline CDR1 reads SNHLY; CDR2 reads FYNNEI. CDR3 residues: CASRMGLAGMHSYEQYV. The DNA of the CDR3 is TGTGCCAGCAGGATGGGACTAGCGGGGATGCACTCCTACGAGCAGTACGTC.

The chain has TRBV27 and TRBJ2-7; TRBD2 agrees at 7 bases. There are 15 residues in the CDR3. J was trimmed by 3 bases and V by 1 base; bases with no gene match: 6. Germline V lookup: CDR1 MNHEY, CDR2 SMNVEV (reference sequence). CDR3 in amino acids: CASSLLAGGYYEQYF. The CDR3 coding sequence is TGTGCCAGCAGTTTATTAGCGGGCGGCTACTACGAGCAGTACTTC.

The chain joins TRBV6-6 to TRBJ2-2, with 8 positions matching TRBD1. Looked up from germline, CDR1 is MNHNY and CDR2 is SVGAGI (reference sequence). J was trimmed by 6 bases and V by 4 bases; bases with no gene match: 10. The CDR3 is 16 residues long. The CDR3 DNA follows: TGTGCCAGCAGTTTGGCTTTGCGACAGGGGTCCGGGGAGCTGTTTTTT. Its protein is CASSLALRQGSGELFF.

This chain connects TRBV6-1 to TRBJ2-7; TRBD1 matches 8 bases. V was clipped by 7 bases and J by 5 bases; unmatched bases: 10. The CDR3 is 14 amino acids. Germline lookup yields CDR1 MNHNS and CDR2 SASEGT. The CDR3 DNA reads as TGTGCCAGCACCTACCGACAGGGGCGAGACGAGCAGTACGTC. This gives the protein CASTYRQGRDEQYV.